These 10 T cell receptor beta chains share one sample of origin, sequenced in a study of cytomegalovirus exposure and HLA in healthy donors. This PCR relied on a set of 60 Vbeta primers and 13 Jbeta primers. Some clones are missing from TCRdb's copy, which holds only in-frame ones; the method was immunoSEQ multiplex PCR. The table includes approximately 150,000 clones, over 60% detected once. The sample consisted of PBMCs. The receptors here all came from a male donor in good health and CMV-seronegative.

This clone was seen a handful of times. The V call is TRBV7-9, the J call TRBJ1-3; D gene ambiguous. Germline CDR1 reads SEHNR; CDR2 reads FQNEAQ (reference sequence). Trimming stripped 3 bases from V and 4 bases from J, with 10 bases between. The CDR3 extends over 14 amino acids. The CDR3 coding sequence is TGTGCCAGCAGCTTCTCTGGGCCAGGAAACACCATATATTTT. This gives the protein CASSFSGPGNTIYF.

V gene TRBV5-1 combines with J gene TRBJ2-7; 9 positions match TRBD1. V lost 4 bases, J lost 8 bases, and 16 bases stayed unmatched. Germline CDR1 reads SGHRS; CDR2 reads YFSETQ. The CDR3 has 16 residues. CDR3 DNA sequence: TGCGCCAGCAGCGAACTTATGGGACAGGGAACTACGAAGCAGTACTTC. Protein: CASSELMGQGTTKQYF.

The chain couples TRBV19 to TRBJ1-1; D is unresolved. In germline, CDR1 is LNHDA, CDR2 SQIVND (reference sequence). With 2 bases removed from V and 2 bases from J, the gap between germline ends came to 9 bases. This CDR3 contains 14 residues. This chain's CDR3 is CASSIFGINTEAFF. The CDR3, as DNA: TGTGCCAGTAGTATATTCGGGATCAACACTGAAGCTTTCTTT.

This clone was counted between two and nine times. The chain carries TRBV5-3 and TRBJ1-5, with D tentatively TRBD1 (5 bases). TRBV5-3 is labeled an ORF, and its function is uncertain. The CDR3 totals 16 residues. V lost 0 bases, J lost 3 bases, and 13 bases lay in between. The CDR3: CARSLVRVKNNQPQHF. CDR3 coding DNA: TGTGCCAGAAGCTTGGTCAGGGTCAAGAACAATCAGCCCCAGCATTTT.

The genes are TRBV4-1 and TRBJ2-1; 7 positions agree with TRBD2. CDR3 size: 14 residues. V lost 4 bases and J lost 6; bases outside the gene matches: 6. Germline CDR1 reads MGHRA; CDR2 reads YSYEKL. The CDR3 region has the DNA TGCGCCAGCAGCCTTGTTGGGGAGGGCAATGAGCAGTTCTTC. Its protein product is CASSLVGEGNEQFF.

The V call is TRBV9, the J call TRBJ1-3, with D perhaps TRBD1 (6 bases). The CDR3 is 14 residues long. Germline-derived CDR1 and CDR2 are SGDLS and YYNGEE. V shed 0 bases and J shed 4 bases, with 8 bases lying between them. CDR3 protein: CASSVGTAGNTIYF. CDR3 bases: TGTGCCAGCAGCGTAGGGACAGCAGGAAACACCATATATTTT.

The chain combines TRBV4-1 with TRBJ1-2, with 8 bases aligning to TRBD1. With V trimmed by 1 base and J by 3 bases, 7 bases remained unmatched. Germline-derived CDR1 and CDR2 are MGHRA and YSYEKL. The CDR3 runs 16 residues. CDR3 DNA sequence: TGCGCCAGCAGCCAAGGGGCAGGGGGCAAGGACTATGGCTACACCTTC. It yields the protein CASSQGAGGKDYGYTF.

J is TRBJ1-2 and V is TRBV5-1, with TRBD1 identical over 7 bases. J was trimmed by 8 bases and V by 0 bases; bases with no gene match: 4. Germline CDR1 SGHRS, CDR2 YFSETQ. CDR3 length: 13 amino acids. Here the CDR3 reads CASSLVGGAGYTF. CDR3 bases: TGCGCCAGCAGCTTGGTAGGGGGCGCGGGCTACACCTTC.

This clone was picked up a small number of times. J is TRBJ1-2 and V is TRBV5-1; D remains ambiguous. Deletions cut 6 bases from V and 2 bases from J, with 8 bases between. This CDR3 has 12 amino acids. Germline assignment: CDR1 SGHRS and CDR2 YFSETQ. The chain's CDR3 is CASNSGNYGYTF. CDR3 nucleotides: TGCGCCAGCAATTCGGGGAACTATGGCTACACCTTC.

V gene TRBV21-1 combines with J gene TRBJ1-5. TRBV21-1 is shown as a pseudogene. The CDR3 runs 16 residues. DNA of the CDR3: TGTGCCAGCAGCAAAGTCGCTATTGTTGGCAATCAGCCCCAGCATTTT. Its protein is CASSKVAIVGNQPQHF.